The 31 T cell receptor beta chains below were found in one sample sequenced in a study of blood T cells in healthy people across ages. The use of a sample-barcoded 5' primer and a J-beta primer mix characterized a second PCR of roughly 7 to 11 cycles. One entry per CDR3 protein results from TCRdb running MiXCR on the 5' RACE reads. In the table there are 1.5 million to 2 million distinct CDR3 sequences, roughly 32% of which are singletons. Material: blood. The receptors were gathered from a woman in her twenties or thirties in good health.

This clonotype has only a few counts. This chain joins TRBV28 and TRBJ2-5; tentatively, D is TRBD2 (5 bases). Germline lookup yields CDR1 MDHEN and CDR2 SYDVKM. There are 13 residues in the CDR3. The ends were cut back, 8 bases at V and 4 bases at J, with 14 bases in the middle. The CDR3 nucleotides are TGTGCCAGCCAGCGGCCCCAAGGAGAGACCCAGTACTTC. This translates into CASQRPQGETQYF.

This clonotype has ten or more counts. The V gene is TRBV6-1, the J gene TRBJ1-5; no definite D call. The CDR3 covers 13 residues. CDR1 and CDR2 (germline): MNHNS, SASEGT. With 8 bases removed from V and 2 bases from J, the gap between germline ends came to 10 bases. Written as DNA, the CDR3 is TGTGCCAGCCTGGAGGTGGGCAATCAGCCCCAGCATTTT. This codes for CASLEVGNQPQHF.

The V gene is TRBV7-9, the J gene TRBJ2-1; no reliable D call. V was cut by 5 bases and J by 8 bases, with 13 bases left in between. The CDR3 consists of 13 residues. Germline loops: CDR1 SEHNR, CDR2 FQNEAQ (reference sequence). The CDR3 DNA follows: TGTGCCAGCAGCGGGCCTGGTGAGGATGAGCAGTTCTTC. This codes for CASSGPGEDEQFF. The full variable domain, rest sourced from reference TRBV7-9 and TRBJ2-1, is DTGVSQNPRHKITKRGQNVTFRCDPISEHNRLYWYRQTLGQGPEFLTYFQNEAQLEKSRLLSDRFSAERPKGSFSTLEIQRTEQGDSAMYLCASSGPGEDEQFFGPGTRLTVL.

The V and J genes are TRBV4-2 and TRBJ2-1; 14 bases are a match to TRBD2. The J call may be wrong; the DNA end is better matched by TRBJ2-7. Germline V gene sequence: CDR1 LGHNA, CDR2 YNFKEQ. The length of the CDR3 is 16 residues. CDR3 nucleotides: TGTGCCAGCAGCCCCGAGGGGACTAGCGGGAGCAATGAGCAGTACTTC. Translated: CASSPEGTSGSNEQYF.

The table lists this clonotype with a few counts. V and J are TRBV20-1 and TRBJ2-5; tentative D call: TRBD2 (6 bases). The CDR3 is 12 residues long. Germline V gene sequence: CDR1 DFQATT, CDR2 SNEGSKA (reference sequence). Trimming pared 6 bases from V and 5 bases from J, leaving 13 bases between. In DNA, the CDR3 is TGCAGTGCCCACCCGCTAGCGGAGACCCAGTACTTC. Translation: CSAHPLAETQYF.

The rearrangement links TRBV18 to TRBJ1-2; D remains unclear. The V end lost 3 bases, the J end lost 6 bases, and 8 bases lay between the germline ends. CDR1 and CDR2 from the germline V gene are KGHSH and LQKENI. The CDR3 extends over 12 amino acids. In DNA form, the CDR3 reads TGTGCCAGCTCACCGGGGAGGAATGGCTACACCTTC. Protein: CASSPGRNGYTF.

In this sample, this clonotype turned up a few times. The V and J genes are TRBV20-1 and TRBJ2-3; a weak D match, TRBD2 (6 bases). This CDR3 is 13 amino acids long. Per the germline V gene, CDR1 is DFQATT and CDR2 is SNEGSKA (reference sequence). The V and J ends lost 5 bases and 0 bases respectively, with 9 bases between them. CDR3 residues: CSALAGSTDTQYF. Here the CDR3 DNA reads TGCAGTGCTCTGGCGGGGAGCACAGATACGCAGTATTTT.

V gene TRBV5-1 combines with J gene TRBJ1-2; D possibly corresponds to TRBD1 (5 bases). Trimming took 0 bases from V and 2 from J, leaving 14 bases between them. The CDR3 spans 16 residues. The germline gives CDR1 SGHRS, CDR2 YFSETQ. Written as DNA, the CDR3 is TGCGCCAGCAGCTTGGAGGTACGGGGCCAGAACTATGGCTACACCTTC. This encodes CASSLEVRGQNYGYTF.

V usage is TRBV5-1 and J usage is TRBJ2-4; 7 bases line up with TRBD1. The J call may be incorrect, as the DNA end agrees better with TRBJ2-7. The germline V gene encodes CDR1 SGHRS and CDR2 YFSETQ. The CDR3 consists of 15 residues. The CDR3 here is CASSSGSGGLYEQYF. Written as DNA, the CDR3 is TGCGCCAGCAGCTCAGGGTCAGGGGGATTATACGAGCAGTACTTC.

The gene calls are TRBV4-1 and TRBJ2-1; D uncertain. The CDR3 covers 14 residues. With 9 bases removed from V and 6 bases from J, the gap between germline ends came to 18 bases. CDR1 is MGHRA and CDR2 is YSYEKL in the germline V gene. In nucleotides, the CDR3 is TGCGCCAGTGGTCAAGGTATCCGGTCCAATGAGCAGTTCTTC. The encoded protein is CASGQGIRSNEQFF.

CDR3 sequence: CASSRGTGTANYGYTF. The CDR3 DNA follows: TGTGCCAGCAGCCGCGGGACCGGGACAGCTAACTATGGCTACACCTTC. V gene TRBV28 combines with J gene TRBJ1-2; 7 nucleotides match TRBD1. Germline V gene sequence: CDR1 MDHEN, CDR2 SYDVKM. This CDR3 is 16 amino acids long. The J segment lost 0 bases and the V segment lost 6 bases, leaving 10 bases of the junction unmatched.

In this sample, this clonotype turned up many times. This chain uses TRBV4-1 with TRBJ2-5; D not certain. This CDR3 spans 11 amino acids. Germline CDR1 is MGHRA and CDR2 is YSYEKL. Trimming removed 3 bases from V and 10 bases from J, with 9 bases in between. CDR3 coding DNA: TGCGCCAGCAGCCACGCAGGCGTCCAGTACTTC. This translates into CASSHAGVQYF.

To note about this clonotype: A junction boundary mismatches the germline segment, possibly from a read error. The CDR3 DNA follows: TGTGCCAGCGGCTTCCAGGGGGCTTTCGGGAACGAGCAGTACTTC. Encoded protein: CASGFQGAFGNEQYF. This chain uses TRBV11-2 with TRBJ2-1; 8 bases fit TRBD1. The last part of the DNA fits TRBJ2-7 better; the J call may be wrong. The CDR3 is made up of 15 amino acids. Germline CDR1 reads SGHAT; CDR2 reads FQNNGV.

In this sample, this clonotype turned up a few times. The chain couples TRBV7-2 to TRBJ1-6; no clear D gene. Per germline, CDR1 SGHTA and CDR2 FQGNSA. This CDR3 has 13 amino acids. The V end was cut by 5 bases, the J end by 14 bases, with 16 bases between. Written as DNA, the CDR3 is TGTGCCAGCAGCCCATGGACGGACTCCACCCTCCACTTT. The encoded protein is CASSPWTDSTLHF. The full variable domain, rest sourced from reference TRBV7-2 and TRBJ1-6, is GAGVSQSPSNKVTEKGKDVELRCDPISGHTALYWYRQSLGQGLEFLIYFQGNSAPDKSGLPSDRFSAERTGGSVSTLTIQRTQQEDSAVYLCASSPWTDSTLHFGNGTRLTVT.

The chain recombines TRBV2 with TRBJ2-5; 7 positions match TRBD2. V lost 7 bases and J lost 3; bases outside the gene matches: 11. The CDR3 is 15 amino acids. Per the germline V gene, CDR1 is SNHLY and CDR2 is FYNNEI. This CDR3 reads CASTRAGIYKETQYF. CDR3 bases: TGTGCCAGCACTAGAGCGGGAATCTATAAAGAGACCCAGTACTTC.

This chain links TRBV12-3 or TRBV12-4 with TRBJ1-4; the match to TRBD1 covers 9 bases. CDR3 length: 16 residues. After removal of 6 bases from V and 4 bases from J, the junction contained 9 bases not matched to a gene. This chain's CDR3 is CASRRTGVTRNEKLFF. The CDR3 nucleotides are TGTGCCAGCAGACGGACAGGGGTGACCCGTAATGAAAAACTGTTTTTT.

J is TRBJ2-1 and V is TRBV9; 8 bases are shared with TRBD2. This CDR3 comprises 16 residues. In germline, CDR1 is SGDLS, CDR2 YYNGEE. With V trimmed by 2 bases and J by 6 bases, 10 bases remained unmatched. CDR3 loop: CASSVRGGGTSNEQFF. CDR3 DNA: TGTGCCAGCAGCGTCCGAGGCGGGGGGACATCCAATGAGCAGTTCTTC. The variable domain in full, with the rest retrieved from reference TRBV9 and TRBJ2-1, is DSGVTQTPKHLITATGQRVTLRCSPRSGDLSVYWYQQSLDQGLQFLIQYYNGEERAKGNILERFSAQQFPDLHSELNLSSLELGDSALYFCASSVRGGGTSNEQFFGPGTRLTVL.

The chain is built from TRBV28 and TRBJ1-1; TRBD1 is a possible D gene (6 bases). The V and J ends lost 4 bases and 5 bases respectively, with 20 bases between them. The CDR3 runs 16 residues. Germline loops: CDR1 MDHEN, CDR2 SYDVKM. The DNA for the CDR3 is TGTGCCAGCAGTTCGGCCCGGAGGGGGAAAGTAACTGAAGCTTTCTTT. Its translation is CASSSARRGKVTEAFF. Full variable domain (rest looked up from reference TRBV28 and TRBJ1-1): DVKVTQSSRYLVKRTGEKVFLECVQDMDHENMFWYRQDPGLGLRLIYFSYDVKMKEKGDIPEGYSVSREKKERFSLILESASTNQTSMYLCASSSARRGKVTEAFFGQGTRLTVV.

The chain employs TRBV30 and TRBJ1-1; weak D call: TRBD1 (5 bases). V shed 3 bases and J shed 5 bases, with 19 bases lying between them. This CDR3 has 15 amino acids. Germline V lookup: CDR1 GTSNPN, CDR2 SVGIG (reference sequence). CDR3 sequence (DNA): TGTGCCTGGAGCAAGGCTTGGGGCGCAGGAACTGAAGCTTTCTTT. Translated: CAWSKAWGAGTEAFF.

This clonotype was observed many times. This chain uses TRBV4-1 with TRBJ2-1; 10 nucleotides agree with TRBD1. Germline CDR1 reads MGHRA; CDR2 reads YSYEKL. J gave up 5 bases and V 3 bases, and 4 bases lay outside the gene matches. The length of the CDR3 is 15 residues. The CDR3, as DNA: TGCGCCAGCAGCCATGCCGGGACAGGGGACAATGAGCAGTTCTTC. Its protein is CASSHAGTGDNEQFF.

A few counts support this clonotype. The gene calls are TRBV27 and TRBJ2-7; D remains ambiguous. Germline CDR1 and CDR2: MNHEY and SMNVEV (reference sequence). Trimming pared 7 bases from V and 5 bases from J, leaving 15 bases between. This CDR3 has 13 amino acids. The CDR3 sequence is CASNLYPENEQYF. The CDR3 coding sequence is TGTGCCAGCAATCTTTACCCGGAGAACGAGCAGTACTTC.

The rearrangement uses TRBV15 and TRBJ1-1; D uncertain. This CDR3 region has 14 residues. Germline values: CDR1 LNHNV, CDR2 YYDKDF (reference sequence). Trimming left V 1 base short and J 10 bases short, with 16 bases between. CDR3 nucleotide sequence: TGTGCCACCAGCAGAGGCCTCGGAAGTTGGGGAGCTTTCTTT. This translates into CATSRGLGSWGAFF.

CDR3 sequence reads: CASSAQGAASPLHF. As DNA, the CDR3 is TGTGCCAGCAGCGCACAGGGGGCGGCTTCACCCCTCCACTTT. This chain uses TRBV7-2 with TRBJ1-6; 9 bases are a match to TRBD1. In germline, CDR1 is SGHTA, CDR2 FQGNSA. The CDR3 spans 14 residues. V shed 5 bases and J 9 bases; nucleotides not matched to a gene: 5. Full variable domain (rest looked up from reference TRBV7-2 and TRBJ1-6): GAGVSQSPSNKVTEKGKDVELRCDPISGHTALYWYRQSLGQGLEFLIYFQGNSAPDKSGLPSDRFSAERTGGSVSTLTIQRTQQEDSAVYLCASSAQGAASPLHFGNGTRLTVT.

This clonotype was detected a few times. The J gene is TRBJ2-1, the V gene TRBV5-1, with D unresolved. This CDR3 is 15 amino acids long. Germline V gene lookup returns CDR1 SGHRS and CDR2 YFSETQ. V was cut by 0 bases and J by 10 bases, with 17 bases left in between. The CDR3 reads CASSLVDWVGGEQFF. The CDR3 DNA reads TGCGCCAGCAGCTTGGTGGATTGGGTGGGCGGCGAGCAGTTCTTC. Looking up the rest from reference TRBV5-1 and TRBJ2-1 gives the full variable domain: KAGVTQTPRYLIKTRGQQVTLSCSPISGHRSVSWYQQTPGQGLQFLFEYFSETQRNKGNFPGRFSGRQFSNSRSEMNVSTLELGDSALYLCASSLVDWVGGEQFFGPGTRLTVL.

As for this clonotype: Just one base apart from a much larger clone, this may be a read error. The chain is built from TRBV2 and TRBJ2-7; D might be TRBD1 (6 bases). The CDR3 is made up of 13 amino acids. In germline, CDR1 is SNHLY, CDR2 FYNNEI. The CDR3 DNA reads as TGTGCCGGCAGTGAGGGGACATCCTACGAGCAGTACTTC. Translation: CAGSEGTSYEQYF.

J is TRBJ1-1 and V is TRBV10-3; D is perhaps TRBD1 (5 bases). The CDR3 has 12 amino acids. Trimming removed 10 bases from V and 1 base from J, with 10 bases in between. The V gene's germline CDR1 is ENHRY and CDR2 SYGVKD. CDR3 sequence reads: CATSQGNTEAFF. The CDR3 DNA follows: TGTGCCACCTCTCAGGGGAACACTGAAGCTTTCTTT.

This clonotype was detected only a few times. The V call is TRBV6-6, the J call TRBJ2-7, with 9 positions matching TRBD1. J gave up 2 bases and V 4 bases, and 9 bases lay outside the gene matches. The germline V gene encodes CDR1 MNHNY and CDR2 SVGAGI (reference sequence). This CDR3 region has 16 residues. CDR3 region: CASSWGPGQGTYEQYF. The CDR3 nucleotides are TGTGCCAGCAGTTGGGGACCGGGACAGGGAACCTACGAGCAGTACTTC.

This chain links TRBV28 with TRBJ2-7; 7 bases are shared with TRBD2. Losses at the gene ends were 5 bases for V and 0 bases for J; bases not matched to a gene: 7. The CDR3 covers 15 residues. Per germline, CDR1 MDHEN and CDR2 SYDVKM. The CDR3 DNA sequence: TGTGCCAGCAGTCCAAAGGGACTACCCTCCTACGAGCAGTACTTC. This translates into CASSPKGLPSYEQYF.

The genes are TRBV6-6 and TRBJ1-1; D perhaps matches TRBD1 (5 bases). The V and J ends lost 0 bases and 4 bases respectively, with 12 bases between them. The CDR3 is 15 residues long. Germline V lookup: CDR1 MNHNY, CDR2 SVGAGI (reference sequence). CDR3 in amino acids: CASSYSKAGSTEAFF. In DNA form, the CDR3 reads TGTGCCAGCAGTTACTCGAAGGCAGGGAGCACTGAAGCTTTCTTT.

The chain employs TRBV2 and TRBJ1-4; 7 nucleotides align to TRBD1. CDR1 and CDR2 (germline): SNHLY, FYNNEI. The J segment lost 1 base and the V segment lost 6 bases, leaving 2 bases of the junction unmatched. This CDR3 has 14 amino acids. The CDR3 spells CASRRDRTNEKLFF. DNA for the CDR3: TGTGCCAGCAGGCGGGACAGAACTAATGAAAAACTGTTTTTT.

This rearrangement joins TRBV7-2 to TRBJ2-5, with D perhaps assigned TRBD1 or TRBD2 (5 bases each). The CDR3 runs 16 residues. Germline V gives CDR1 SGHTA, CDR2 FQGNSA. The V gene lost 3 bases and the J gene lost 4 bases, with 18 bases spanning the gap. This CDR3 is CASSLPRWGSGETQYF. In DNA form, the CDR3 reads TGTGCCAGCAGCTTGCCGCGGTGGGGGAGCGGAGAGACCCAGTACTTC.